One and the same sample provided the 21 T cell receptor beta chains below, sequenced in a study of blood T cell repertoires in COVID-19. The repertoire was sequenced with immunoSEQ multiplex PCR; TCRdb's copy has only in-frame clones and lacks some. Of 200,000 to 250,000 clones in the sample, approximately 84% are singletons; the top ten hold approximately 6%. The material sequenced was peripheral blood. The receptors here all came from an elderly man with acute or convalescent COVID-19.

The chain carries TRBV5-1 and TRBJ2-2, with 8 bases that match TRBD2. Germline CDR1 SGHRS, CDR2 YFSETQ. The trim removed 4 bases at V and 7 bases at J, leaving 15 bases unmatched. The CDR3 sequence is 17 residues long. The CDR3 is CASSPQGASGLVGELFF. CDR3 in DNA: TGCGCCAGCAGCCCACAGGGTGCTAGCGGGCTCGTCGGGGAGCTGTTTTTT.

The chain employs TRBV4-1 and TRBJ2-2; maybe TRBD1 (6 bases). With 0 bases removed from V and 4 bases from J, the gap between germline ends came to 12 bases. Germline CDR1 MGHRA, CDR2 YSYEKL. The CDR3 has 16 amino acids. This CDR3 reads CASSQDTGTFTGELFF. In DNA, the CDR3 is TGCGCCAGCAGCCAAGACACCGGGACATTCACCGGGGAGCTGTTTTTT.

In this sample, this clone turned up a few times. The gene calls are TRBV10-3 and TRBJ2-1; 7 nucleotides align to TRBD1. The germline V gene encodes CDR1 ENHRY and CDR2 SYGVKD. The CDR3 has 16 amino acids. V gave up 4 bases and J gave up 0 bases; unmatched junction bases: 6. The CDR3 nucleotides are TGTGCCATCAGTGCTGGGGACAGAAGCTCCTACAATGAGCAGTTCTTC. Protein: CAISAGDRSSYNEQFF.

The rearrangement joins TRBV2 to TRBJ1-4; the match to TRBD1 covers 7 bases. The V segment lost 5 bases and the J segment 6 bases; nucleotides outside the gene matches: 3. This CDR3 region has 13 residues. Germline values: CDR1 SNHLY, CDR2 FYNNEI. CDR3 sequence (DNA): TGTGCCAGCAGTACAGGGGTGGATGAAAAACTGTTTTTT. Its protein is CASSTGVDEKLFF.

This chain joins TRBV19 and TRBJ1-3, with no clear D. This CDR3 is built from 16 residues. Germline V gene sequence: CDR1 LNHDA, CDR2 SQIVND (reference sequence). The ends were cut back, 3 bases at V and 0 bases at J, with 12 bases in the middle. The CDR3 loop is CASSIRGTLSGNTIYF. CDR3 DNA: TGTGCCAGTAGTATTCGGGGAACCCTCTCTGGAAACACCATATATTTT.

The gene calls are TRBV5-1 and TRBJ1-2; D gene ambiguous. V shed 0 bases and J shed 0 bases, with 9 bases lying between them. CDR1 and CDR2 (germline): SGHRS, YFSETQ. This CDR3 is 15 amino acids long. The CDR3 DNA reads as TGCGCCAGCAGCTTGGGTGGGCAAGCTAACTATGGCTACACCTTC. It yields the protein CASSLGGQANYGYTF.

The rearrangement links TRBV9 to TRBJ2-2, with TRBD2 matching 7 bases. Trimming removed 0 bases from V and 6 bases from J; junction bases left unmatched: 8. In germline, CDR1 is SGDLS, CDR2 YYNGEE. CDR3 length equals 16 residues. The CDR3 DNA follows: TGTGCCAGCAGCGTAGGGGGAGGGCCTTCGGCCGGGGAGCTGTTTTTT. This sequence encodes CASSVGGGPSAGELFF.

The V call is TRBV11-2, the J call TRBJ2-1, with a weak D call TRBD2 (6 bases). CDR1 SGHAT and CDR2 FQNNGV come from the germline V gene. The length of the CDR3 is 13 residues. Trimming removed 2 bases from V and 9 bases from J, with 11 bases in between. The DNA of the CDR3 is TGTGCCAGCAGCTTACTAGCGTCGACTGAGCAGTTCTTC. Protein sequence: CASSLLASTEQFF.

This clone was recorded once. The V gene is TRBV29-1, the J gene TRBJ1-5; unclear D gene. There are 13 residues in the CDR3. Germline V gene data show CDR1 as SQVTM and CDR2 as ANQGSEA. Deletions cut 4 bases from V and 7 bases from J, with 14 bases between. CDR3 region: CSVGSGGGQPQHF. The CDR3 bases are TGCAGCGTTGGTTCGGGAGGAGGGCAGCCCCAGCATTTT. The full variable domain, with the rest looked up from reference TRBV29-1 and TRBJ1-5, is SAVISQKPSRDICQRGTSLTIQCQVDSQVTMMFWYRQQPGQSLTLIATANQGSEATYESGFVIDKFPISRPNLTFSTLTVSNMSPEDSSIYLCSVGSGGGQPQHFGDGTRLSIL.

J is TRBJ2-7 and V is TRBV5-6, with TRBD2 as a possible D gene (6 bases). V lost 2 bases to trimming and J lost 3 bases, with 12 bases between them. This CDR3 is 14 amino acids long. CDR1 and CDR2 from the germline V gene are SGHDT and YYEEEE. CDR3 amino acids: CASSFSGLRYEQYF. The CDR3 nucleotides are TGTGCCAGCAGCTTTTCGGGACTCCGCTACGAGCAGTACTTC.

This clone was picked up one time. The chain uses TRBV7-9 and TRBJ1-2, with 9 bases lining up with TRBD1. The junction had 8 bases not matched to a gene; V was cut back by 0 bases and J by 6 bases. This CDR3 is built from 16 residues. The germline gives CDR1 SEHNR, CDR2 FQNEAQ (reference sequence). The CDR3 nucleotides are TGTGCCAGCAGCTTAGCCGGGACAGGGTGGGCTGATGGCTACACCTTC. Its protein is CASSLAGTGWADGYTF.

The rearrangement links TRBV27 to TRBJ1-2, with TRBD1 matching over 7 bases. Germline loops: CDR1 MNHEY, CDR2 SMNVEV (reference sequence). The CDR3 length is 12 residues. The ends lost 5 bases at V and 7 bases at J; junction bases unmatched: 4. The CDR3 sequence: CASSTTGVGYTF. In nucleotides, the CDR3 is TGTGCCAGCAGTACAACAGGGGTTGGCTACACCTTC.

The V gene is TRBV14, the J gene TRBJ1-2, with TRBD1 as a possible D gene (5 bases). V lost 5 bases and J 1 base, leaving 8 bases between the germline ends. The CDR3 is 13 residues long. CDR1 is SGHDN and CDR2 is FVKESK in the germline V gene. The CDR3 nucleotides read TGTGCCAGCAGCGCAGACAGTAACTATGGCTACACCTTC. Amino acid sequence: CASSADSNYGYTF. Full variable domain (remainder filled in from reference TRBV14 and TRBJ1-2): EAGVTQFPSHSVIEKGQTVTLRCDPISGHDNLYWYRRVMGKEIKFLLHFVKESKQDESGMPNNRFLAERTGGTYSTLKVQPAELEDSGVYFCASSADSNYGYTFGSGTRLTVV.

J is TRBJ2-7 and V is TRBV28, with 8 positions matching TRBD2. Trimming removed 4 bases from V and 1 base from J; junction bases left unmatched: 0. This CDR3 spans 13 amino acids. The germline V gene has CDR1 MDHEN and CDR2 SYDVKM. The DNA for the CDR3 is TGTGCCAGCAGTTCGGGGGGGTCCTACGAGCAGTACTTC. Amino acids: CASSSGGSYEQYF.

This sequence joins TRBV3-1 (or the pseudogene TRBV3-2) and TRBJ2-1; no clear D gene. The CDR3 covers 13 residues. V lost 1 base to trimming and J lost 6 bases, with 7 bases between them. In germline, CDR1 is LGHDT, CDR2 YNNKEL (reference sequence). The DNA of the CDR3 is TGTGCCAGCAGCCAAGGACACCGCAATGAGCAGTTCTTC. It translates to CASSQGHRNEQFF.

The chain joins TRBV9 to TRBJ2-4; D gene uncertain. The CDR3 is 18 amino acids. The germline CDR1 and CDR2 sequences are SGDLS and YYNGEE. V lost 0 bases and J 0 bases, leaving 16 bases between the germline ends. The CDR3 is CASSVAPREYEAKNIQYF. DNA for the CDR3: TGTGCCAGCAGCGTAGCCCCTCGTGAGTATGAAGCCAAAAACATTCAGTACTTC.

This rearrangement joins TRBV6-1 to TRBJ2-7; weak D call: TRBD2 (5 bases). Looked up from germline, CDR1 is MNHNS and CDR2 is SASEGT. V gave up 2 bases and J gave up 3 bases, with 14 bases separating them. The CDR3 is 15 amino acids. CDR3 DNA sequence: TGTGCCAGCAGTGAACCTGGGCGGGTGCGCTACGAGCAGTACTTC. It specifies CASSEPGRVRYEQYF.

This chain joins TRBV11-3 and TRBJ1-5; no firm D call. V was cut by 2 bases and J by 7 bases, with 6 bases left in between. Germline CDR1 reads SGHNT; CDR2 reads YENEEA. This CDR3 contains 12 residues. The CDR3 DNA reads as TGTGCCAGCAGCTTACTCGGGCAGCCCCAGCATTTT. Protein: CASSLLGQPQHF. Full variable domain (missing parts from reference TRBV11-3 and TRBJ1-5): EAGVVQSPRYKIIEKKQPVAFWCNPISGHNTLYWYLQNLGQGPELLIRYENEEAVDDSQLPKDRFSAERLKGVDSTLKIQPAELGDSAVYLCASSLLGQPQHFGDGTRLSIL.

The chain joins TRBV10-3 to TRBJ2-5; 9 bases are a match to TRBD2. There are 15 residues in the CDR3. CDR1 and CDR2 (germline): ENHRY, SYGVKD. Trimming removed 6 bases from V and 5 bases from J; junction bases left unmatched: 10. The CDR3 DNA is TGTGCCATCAGCTCTGGCGGGAGGGCCAGGGAGACCCAGTACTTC. Protein product: CAISSGGRARETQYF.

The chain couples TRBV27 to TRBJ1-1, with TRBD1 as a possible D gene (5 bases). Between the trimmed V and J ends, which lost 3 bases and 1 base, there was a span of 6 bases. This CDR3 is 13 amino acids long. Germline V gene sequence: CDR1 MNHEY, CDR2 SMNVEV (reference sequence). CDR3 region: CASSLTENTEAFF. CDR3 DNA: TGTGCCAGCAGTTTGACAGAGAACACTGAAGCTTTCTTT.

The rearrangement joins TRBV14 to TRBJ2-3; 7 positions agree with TRBD1. Unmatched junction bases numbered 11, after V lost 5 bases and J lost 3 bases. Germline values: CDR1 SGHDN, CDR2 FVKESK. The CDR3 consists of 16 residues. In DNA, the CDR3 is TGTGCCAGCAGCTACAGGGGCCTGGCTAAGACAGATACGCAGTATTTT. Translated, it gives CASSYRGLAKTDTQYF.